This TCR beta chain emerged from a study of human T cells and chemical hapten exposure. Many counts were recorded for this clonotype. Its antigen remains unknown. The CDR3 spans 12 residues. Germline V gene sequence: CDR1 MDHEN, CDR2 SYDVKM. With V trimmed by 5 bases and J by 8 bases, 5 bases remained unmatched. Time point noted: patch test 1, 2 weeks after DPC sensitization. Sample treatment: therapeutic diphenylcyclopropenone sensitization with weekly scalp DPC. Unfractionated whole blood served as the source for total RNA extraction. Every patch test was put on after a blood sample was taken. TCRdb recomputed calls from the RACE reads with MiXCR, one row per CDR3 protein. The sample lists 40,000 to 50,000 distinct CDR3 sequences, more than 3% seen once, with around 26% in the top ten. Overall study findings and caveats: Among expanded TCRs, significantly more large CDR3 similarity clusters formed than among controls.

This specimen was whole blood, taken in connection with sensitization to the hapten diphenylcyclopropenone (DPC). V usage is TRBV28 and J usage is TRBJ1-1; 7 bases line up with TRBD1. The sequence was obtained from a man aged 50-60 years with alopecia areata. Some clones in this sample may be carry-over from other donors' samples. The CDR3 region is CASSLMDREAFF. CDR3 nucleotides: TGTGCCAGCAGTCTAATGGACAGGGAAGCTTTCTTT.